This TCR beta chain is drawn from a study of blood T cell repertoires in COVID-19. Study in general: The study drew acute and convalescent COVID-19 samples from the United States, Italy and Spain. T cells, B-cell-depleted T cells, or PBMCs supplied cDNA or gDNA.

The authors' processing: From reference gene primer amplification, estimates of nucleated cell counts were derived. Profiled with immunoSEQ multiplex PCR; TCRdb holds only in-frame clones, not every one. The V and J calls and clone size are taken from that table; D and trimming were inferred from the DNA. The sample carries approximately 82,000 clones, around four fifths recorded once. V was clipped by 3 bases and J by 2 bases, with 11 bases between them. In germline, CDR1 is WSHSY, CDR2 SAAADI. The CDR3 has 15 amino acids. The sequence came from a woman aged 70-85 years with active or convalescent COVID-19. The rearrangement uses TRBV10-2 and TRBJ1-5; D is ambiguous. Input material: peripheral blood. Here the CDR3 reads CASSDPEERNQPQHF. CDR3 nucleotides: TGCGCCAGCAGTGATCCAGAGGAGCGCAATCAGCCCCAGCATTTT.